The 12 T cell receptor beta chains below all came from one sample that was sequenced in a study of beta chain features in type 1 diabetes. The isolated RNA, all of it, was reverse transcribed, so expressed TCRB transcripts were what got sequenced. Generated by immunoSEQ multiplex PCR, the TCRdb table keeps only in-frame clones and is missing some. The table records under 200,000 clones, around 8% of them present only once. What was sequenced was central memory CD4+ T cells from blood. The receptors come from a young man in good health.

This clone has just a few counts. The chain combines TRBV7-9 with TRBJ1-1; TRBD1 might be the D (5 bases). The CDR3 has 17 amino acids. The ends were cut back, 0 bases at V and 0 bases at J, with 14 bases in the middle. Germline V gene data show CDR1 as SEHNR and CDR2 as FQNEAQ (reference sequence). The chain's CDR3 is CASSLAFDAGMNTEAFF. CDR3 bases: TGTGCCAGCAGCTTAGCGTTTGATGCAGGGATGAACACTGAAGCTTTCTTT.

Many counts were recorded for this clone. The chain has TRBV18 and TRBJ1-1; D might be TRBD1 (5 bases). Trimming pared 1 base from V and 1 base from J, leaving 7 bases between. Germline V CDR1 and CDR2: KGHSH, LQKENI. The CDR3 spans 14 residues. The CDR3 reads CASSPQGPNTEAFF. As DNA, the CDR3 is TGTGCCAGCTCACCACAGGGGCCGAACACTGAAGCTTTCTTT. The whole variable domain, filled in from reference TRBV18 and TRBJ1-1, reads NAGVMQNPRHLVRRRGQEARLRCSPMKGHSHVYWYRQLPEEGLKFMVYLQKENIIDESGMPKERFSAEFPKEGPSILRIQQVVRGDSAAYFCASSPQGPNTEAFFGQGTRLTVV.

This clone was picked up a small number of times. The chain is built from TRBV25-1 and TRBJ1-4, with D maybe TRBD1 (5 bases). This CDR3 contains 14 residues. V was shortened by 2 bases and J by 3 bases, with 7 bases between the two germline ends. Germline-derived CDR1 and CDR2 are MGHDK and SYGVNS. Here the CDR3 reads CASSEQGSNEKLFF. The DNA of the CDR3 is TGTGCCAGCAGTGAACAGGGATCTAATGAAAAACTGTTTTTT.

This clone was picked up many times. The J gene is TRBJ2-7, the V gene TRBV28; D remains unclear. The germline CDR1 and CDR2 sequences are MDHEN and SYDVKM. CDR3 length equals 14 residues. V was clipped by 2 bases and J by 3 bases, with 11 bases between them. Here the CDR3 DNA reads TGTGCCAGCAGTTTACCGGGTCCCCGCTACGAGCAGTACTTC. As protein: CASSLPGPRYEQYF. The whole variable domain, filled in from reference TRBV28 and TRBJ2-7, reads DVKVTQSSRYLVKRTGEKVFLECVQDMDHENMFWYRQDPGLGLRLIYFSYDVKMKEKGDIPEGYSVSREKKERFSLILESASTNQTSMYLCASSLPGPRYEQYFGPGTRLTVT.

This clone turned up a few times. The V and J genes are TRBV28 and TRBJ2-4; 11 positions agree with TRBD1. Germline V gives CDR1 MDHEN, CDR2 SYDVKM. The CDR3 extends over 17 amino acids. V lost 5 bases, J lost 3 bases, and 9 bases stayed unmatched. The chain's CDR3 is CASSPPGQGARKNIQYF. CDR3 sequence (DNA): TGTGCCAGCAGTCCCCCCGGACAGGGGGCTCGCAAAAACATTCAGTACTTC.

The rearrangement uses TRBV7-8 and TRBJ1-5; unclear D gene. V was shortened by 6 bases and J by 0 bases, with 12 bases between the two germline ends. Germline CDR1 SGHVS, CDR2 FQNEAQ. The CDR3 is 15 amino acids. The CDR3 is CASSLRRSSNQPQHF. For the CDR3, the DNA is TGTGCCAGCAGTCTTAGGAGGAGTAGCAATCAGCCCCAGCATTTT.

This clone was counted a few times. The chain recombines TRBV27 with TRBJ2-7; 9 nucleotides align to TRBD1. In germline, CDR1 is MNHEY, CDR2 SMNVEV (reference sequence). V gave up 6 bases and J gave up 5 bases; unmatched junction bases: 11. CDR3 size: 15 residues. The CDR3 protein is CASRQLRDRDNEQYF. In DNA form, the CDR3 reads TGTGCCAGCAGACAACTCCGGGACAGGGATAACGAGCAGTACTTC.

CDR3 bases: TGTGCCAGCAGCTTAGAGGGGCGGCAGCCCCAGCATTTT. It yields the protein CASSLEGRQPQHF. The V gene is TRBV7-2, the J gene TRBJ1-5, with D maybe TRBD1 (5 bases). This CDR3 spans 13 amino acids. The V and J ends lost 1 base and 7 bases respectively, with 8 bases between them. Germline assignment: CDR1 SGHTA and CDR2 FQGNSA.

This clone has just a few counts. The chain combines TRBV5-6 with TRBJ2-7; 9 bases fit TRBD2. V gave up 5 bases and J gave up 1 base; unmatched junction bases: 13. CDR1 and CDR2 (germline): SGHDT, YYEEEE. This CDR3 comprises 17 residues. The CDR3 coding sequence is TGTGCCAGCAGTCCACGGCGGGAGGGCCTCTCATCCTACGAGCAGTACTTC. It yields the protein CASSPRREGLSSYEQYF.

The CDR3 is CASSEALRGGETQYF. The CDR3, as DNA: TGTGCCAGCAGTGAAGCGTTGCGGGGGGGCGAGACCCAGTACTTC. This sequence joins TRBV6-1 and TRBJ2-5, with 9 positions matching TRBD2. In germline, CDR1 is MNHNS, CDR2 SASEGT. J gave up 5 bases and V 0 bases, and 4 bases lay outside the gene matches. CDR3 length equals 15 residues.

To note about this clone: Other DNA sequences in the sample encode the same CDR3. J is TRBJ1-5 and V is TRBV30; D not resolved. Trimming removed 1 base at V and 3 bases at J, with 7 bases between. The CDR3 consists of 13 residues. The V gene's germline CDR1 is GTSNPN and CDR2 SVGIG (reference sequence). The CDR3: CAWSGQYNQPQHF. CDR3 DNA sequence: TGTGCCTGGAGTGGGCAGTACAATCAGCCCCAGCATTTT.

This clone was picked up many times. This chain links TRBV4-3 with TRBJ2-1; 11 bases match TRBD2. This CDR3 is built from 14 residues. The trim removed 0 bases at V and 10 bases at J, leaving 2 bases unmatched. Germline V gene sequence: CDR1 LGHNA, CDR2 YSLEER. CDR3 DNA: TGCGCCAGCAGCCAAGATACTAGCGGGAGAGAGCAGTTCTTC. Its translation: CASSQDTSGREQFF.